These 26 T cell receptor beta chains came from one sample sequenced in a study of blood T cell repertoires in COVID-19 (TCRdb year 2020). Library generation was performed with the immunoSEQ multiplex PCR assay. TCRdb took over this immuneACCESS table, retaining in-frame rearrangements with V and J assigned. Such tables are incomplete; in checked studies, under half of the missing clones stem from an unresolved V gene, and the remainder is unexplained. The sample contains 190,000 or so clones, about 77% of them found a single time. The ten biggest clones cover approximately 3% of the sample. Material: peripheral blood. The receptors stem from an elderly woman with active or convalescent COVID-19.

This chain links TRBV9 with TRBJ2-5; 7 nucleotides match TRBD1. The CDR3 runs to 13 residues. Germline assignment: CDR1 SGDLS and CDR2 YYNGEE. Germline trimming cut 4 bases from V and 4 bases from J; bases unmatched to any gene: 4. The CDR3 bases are TGTGCCAGCAGCAAGGGACAGATAGAGACCCAGTACTTC. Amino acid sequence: CASSKGQIETQYF.

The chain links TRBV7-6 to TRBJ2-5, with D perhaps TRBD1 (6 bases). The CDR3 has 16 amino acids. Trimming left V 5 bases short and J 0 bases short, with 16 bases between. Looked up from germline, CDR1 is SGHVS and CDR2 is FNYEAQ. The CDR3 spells CASSASWGRDQETQYF. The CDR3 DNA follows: TGTGCCAGCAGCGCCTCTTGGGGGCGAGACCAAGAGACCCAGTACTTC.

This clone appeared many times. In DNA, the CDR3 is TGTGCCAGTAGTATAATAACTAGCGGGGGGACCTACGAGCAGTACTTC. Amino acids: CASSIITSGGTYEQYF. The gene calls are TRBV19 and TRBJ2-7, with 12 bases lining up with TRBD2. V trimming: 2 bases; J trimming: 2 bases; junction bases outside the gene matches: 4. Germline loops: CDR1 LNHDA, CDR2 SQIVND (reference sequence). The CDR3 sequence is 16 residues long. Full variable domain (outside the CDR3, taken from reference TRBV19 and TRBJ2-7): DGGITQSPKYLFRKEGQNVTLSCEQNLNHDAMYWYRQDPGQGLRLIYYSQIVNDFQKGDIAEGYSVSREKKESFPLTVTSAQKNPTAFYLCASSIITSGGTYEQYFGPGTRLTVT.

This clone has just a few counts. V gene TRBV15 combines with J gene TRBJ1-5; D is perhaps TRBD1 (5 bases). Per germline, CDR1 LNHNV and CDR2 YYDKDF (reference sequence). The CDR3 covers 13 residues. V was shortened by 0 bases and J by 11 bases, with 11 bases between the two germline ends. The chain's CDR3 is CATSRDRDLSQHF. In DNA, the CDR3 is TGTGCCACCAGCAGAGATAGGGACTTATCCCAGCATTTT.

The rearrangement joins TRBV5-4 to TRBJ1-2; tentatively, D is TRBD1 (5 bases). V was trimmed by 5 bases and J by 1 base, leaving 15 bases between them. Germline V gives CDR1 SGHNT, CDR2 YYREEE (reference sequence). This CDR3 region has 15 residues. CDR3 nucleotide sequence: TGTGCCAGCAGACCCGGGGGACCGATTAACTATGGCTACACCTTC. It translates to CASRPGGPINYGYTF.

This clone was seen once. The CDR3 DNA reads TGTGCCAGCAGTTTGGTCGGCGGTTCACCCCTCCACTTT. This encodes CASSLVGGSPLHF. This chain links TRBV27 with TRBJ1-6; D unclear. Germline V CDR1 and CDR2: MNHEY, SMNVEV (reference sequence). The CDR3 is 13 amino acids. Trimming removed 3 bases at V and 9 bases at J, with 9 bases between.

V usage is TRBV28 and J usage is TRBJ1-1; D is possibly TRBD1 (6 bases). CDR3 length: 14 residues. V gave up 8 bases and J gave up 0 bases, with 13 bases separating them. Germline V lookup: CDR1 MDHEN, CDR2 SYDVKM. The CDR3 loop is CASDRTGMNTEAFF. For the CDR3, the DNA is TGTGCCAGCGACCGAACAGGGATGAACACTGAAGCTTTCTTT.

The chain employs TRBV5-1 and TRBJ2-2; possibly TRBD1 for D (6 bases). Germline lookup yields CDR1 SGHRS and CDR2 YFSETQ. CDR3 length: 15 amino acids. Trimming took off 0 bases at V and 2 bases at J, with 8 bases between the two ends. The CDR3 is CASSLVQGNTGELFF. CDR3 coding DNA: TGCGCCAGCAGCTTGGTACAGGGAAACACCGGGGAGCTGTTTTTT.

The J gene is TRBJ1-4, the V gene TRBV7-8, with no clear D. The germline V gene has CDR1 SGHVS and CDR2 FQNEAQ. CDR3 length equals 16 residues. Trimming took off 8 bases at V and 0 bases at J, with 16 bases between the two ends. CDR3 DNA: TGTGCCAGCGGTGTGGTGGTGGGCGCAACTAATGAAAAACTGTTTTTT. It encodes CASGVVVGATNEKLFF. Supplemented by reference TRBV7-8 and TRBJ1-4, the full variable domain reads GAGVSQSPRYKVAKRGQDVALRCDPISGHVSLFWYQQALGQGPEFLTYFQNEAQLDKSGLPSDRFFAERPEGSVSTLKIQRTQQEDSAVYLCASGVVVGATNEKLFFGSGTQLSVL.

CDR3 region: CASSRNRGYEQYF. In DNA, the CDR3 is TGTGCCAGCAGCCGTAACAGGGGATACGAGCAGTACTTC. The chain links TRBV3-1 (or the pseudogene TRBV3-2) to TRBJ2-7; 7 bases are a match to TRBD1. This CDR3 has 13 amino acids. Germline CDR1 LGHDT, CDR2 YNNKEL (reference sequence). The J segment lost 4 bases and the V segment lost 4 bases, leaving 4 bases of the junction unmatched.

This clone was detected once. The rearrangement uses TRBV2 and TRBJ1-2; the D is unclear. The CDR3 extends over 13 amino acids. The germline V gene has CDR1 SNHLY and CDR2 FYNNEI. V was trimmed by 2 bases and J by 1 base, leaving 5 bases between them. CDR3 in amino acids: CASSERSNYGYTF. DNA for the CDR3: TGTGCCAGCAGTGAAAGGAGTAACTATGGCTACACCTTC.

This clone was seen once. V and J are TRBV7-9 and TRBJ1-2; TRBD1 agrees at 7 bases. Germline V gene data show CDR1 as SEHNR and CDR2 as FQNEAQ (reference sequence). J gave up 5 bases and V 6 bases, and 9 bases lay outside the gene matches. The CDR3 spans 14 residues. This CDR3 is CASSSTGERYGYTF. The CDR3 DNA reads TGTGCCAGCAGTAGCACAGGGGAGCGGTATGGCTACACCTTC.

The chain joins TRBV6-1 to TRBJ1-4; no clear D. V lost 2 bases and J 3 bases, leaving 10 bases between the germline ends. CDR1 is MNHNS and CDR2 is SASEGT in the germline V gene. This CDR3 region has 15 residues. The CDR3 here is CASSEIPGSNEKLFF. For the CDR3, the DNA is TGTGCCAGCAGTGAAATCCCGGGGTCTAATGAAAAACTGTTTTTT.

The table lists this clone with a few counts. The CDR3: CASSLDSGYNEQFF. DNA for the CDR3: TGCGCCAGCTCCTTAGACTCCGGTTACAATGAGCAGTTCTTC. This chain connects TRBV5-1 to TRBJ2-1; D call uncertain. V was shortened by 7 bases and J by 4 bases, with 15 bases between the two germline ends. Germline loops: CDR1 SGHRS, CDR2 YFSETQ. The CDR3 loop spans 14 amino acids. Full variable domain (remainder filled in from reference TRBV5-1 and TRBJ2-1): KAGVTQTPRYLIKTRGQQVTLSCSPISGHRSVSWYQQTPGQGLQFLFEYFSETQRNKGNFPGRFSGRQFSNSRSEMNVSTLELGDSALYLCASSLDSGYNEQFFGPGTRLTVL.

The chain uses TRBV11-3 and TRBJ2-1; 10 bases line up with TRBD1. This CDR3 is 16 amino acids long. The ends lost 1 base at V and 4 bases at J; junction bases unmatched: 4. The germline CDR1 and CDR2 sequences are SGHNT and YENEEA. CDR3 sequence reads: CASSLGTGGRYNEQFF. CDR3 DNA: TGTGCCAGCAGCTTAGGGACAGGGGGAAGATACAATGAGCAGTTCTTC.

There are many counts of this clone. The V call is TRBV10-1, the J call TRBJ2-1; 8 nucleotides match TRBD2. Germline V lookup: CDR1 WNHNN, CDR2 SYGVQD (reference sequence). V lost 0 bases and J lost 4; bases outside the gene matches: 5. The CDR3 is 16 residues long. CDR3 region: CASSESLAGVYNEQFF. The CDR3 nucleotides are TGCGCCAGCAGTGAGTCCCTAGCGGGCGTTTACAATGAGCAGTTCTTC.

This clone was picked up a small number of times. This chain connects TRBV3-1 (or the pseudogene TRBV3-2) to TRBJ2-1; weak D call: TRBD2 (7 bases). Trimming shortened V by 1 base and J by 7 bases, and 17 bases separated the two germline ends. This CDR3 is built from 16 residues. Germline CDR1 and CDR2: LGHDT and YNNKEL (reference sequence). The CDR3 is CASSQVLGGPGNEQFF. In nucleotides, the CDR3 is TGTGCCAGCAGCCAAGTTCTGGGGGGGCCGGGGAATGAGCAGTTCTTC.

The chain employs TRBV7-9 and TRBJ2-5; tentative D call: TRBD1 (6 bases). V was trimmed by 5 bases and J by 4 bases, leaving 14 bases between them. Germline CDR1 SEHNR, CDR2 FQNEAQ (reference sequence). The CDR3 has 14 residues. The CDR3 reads CASSEGPGAETQYF. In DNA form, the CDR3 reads TGTGCCAGCAGCGAAGGCCCAGGGGCAGAGACCCAGTACTTC.

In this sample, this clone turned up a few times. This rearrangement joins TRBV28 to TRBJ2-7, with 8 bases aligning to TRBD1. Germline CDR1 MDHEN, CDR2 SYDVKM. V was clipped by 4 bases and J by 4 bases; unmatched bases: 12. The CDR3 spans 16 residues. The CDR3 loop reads CASSSSTGDKRYEQYF. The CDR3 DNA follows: TGTGCCAGCAGTTCCTCGACAGGGGATAAAAGGTACGAGCAGTACTTC.

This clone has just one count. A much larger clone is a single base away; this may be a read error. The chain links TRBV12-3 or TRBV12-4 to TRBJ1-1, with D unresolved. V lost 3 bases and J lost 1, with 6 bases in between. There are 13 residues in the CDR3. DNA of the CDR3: TGTGCCAGCAGTTTTGTAGAGAACACTGAAGCTTTCTTT. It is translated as CASSFVENTEAFF.

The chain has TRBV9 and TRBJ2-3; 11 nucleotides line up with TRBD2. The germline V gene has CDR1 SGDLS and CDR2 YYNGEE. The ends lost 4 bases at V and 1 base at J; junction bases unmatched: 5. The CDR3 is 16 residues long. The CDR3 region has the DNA TGTGCCAGCAGCACGAAACTAGCGGGGGGCACAGATACGCAGTATTTT. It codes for CASSTKLAGGTDTQYF.

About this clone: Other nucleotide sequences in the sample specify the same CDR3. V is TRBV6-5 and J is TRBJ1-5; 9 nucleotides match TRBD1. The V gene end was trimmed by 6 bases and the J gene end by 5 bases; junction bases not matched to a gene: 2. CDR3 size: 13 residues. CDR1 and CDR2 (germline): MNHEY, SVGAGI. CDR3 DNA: TGTGCCAGCAGCCGGACAGGGGATCAGCCCCAGCATTTT. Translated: CASSRTGDQPQHF.

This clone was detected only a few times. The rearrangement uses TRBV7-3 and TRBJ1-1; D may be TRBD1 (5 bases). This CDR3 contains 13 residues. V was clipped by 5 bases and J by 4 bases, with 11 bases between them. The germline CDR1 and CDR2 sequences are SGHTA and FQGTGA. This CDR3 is CASSAPGGTEAFF. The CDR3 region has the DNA TGTGCCAGCAGCGCTCCGGGGGGCACTGAAGCTTTCTTT.

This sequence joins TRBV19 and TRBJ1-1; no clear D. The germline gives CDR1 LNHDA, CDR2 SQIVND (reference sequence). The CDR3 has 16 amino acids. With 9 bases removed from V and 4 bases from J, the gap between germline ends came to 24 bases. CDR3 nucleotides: TGTGCCAGCAGTGAGGGTAGACCCTTGACGGGCACTGAAGCTTTCTTT. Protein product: CASSEGRPLTGTEAFF.

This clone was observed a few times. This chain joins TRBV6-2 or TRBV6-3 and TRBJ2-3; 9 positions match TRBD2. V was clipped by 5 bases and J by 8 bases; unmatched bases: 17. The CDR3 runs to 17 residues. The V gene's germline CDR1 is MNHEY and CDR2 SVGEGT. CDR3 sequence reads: CASSPPLGAGGLGTQYF. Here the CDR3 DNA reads TGTGCCAGCAGTCCGCCCCTTGGGGCGGGGGGGCTTGGTACGCAGTATTTT.

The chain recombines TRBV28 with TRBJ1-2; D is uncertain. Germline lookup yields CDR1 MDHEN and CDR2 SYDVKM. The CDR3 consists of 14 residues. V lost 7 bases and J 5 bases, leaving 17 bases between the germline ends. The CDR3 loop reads CASNQTPDIYGYTF. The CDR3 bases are TGTGCCAGCAACCAAACACCAGACATTTATGGCTACACCTTC.